These T cell receptor beta chains were read from a single sample in a study of technical replicates of blood from a few donors. Assay: immunoSEQ multiplex PCR; the TCRdb copy retains only in-frame clones and omits some. Altogether about 68,000 clones are present, 95% to 98% being singletons, with the ten largest covering approximately 0.3%. Sequenced: T cells isolated from PBMCs. The receptors come from a human donor in good health. Both conserved end residues are part of each CDR3. D genes are given only for firm matches. Expanded clones get a size class; other rows say once, few or many, or leave the size out.

>TRBV7-8|.|.|TRBJ1-5
CASGRGNQPQHF
TGTGCCAGCGGACGGGGAAATCAGCCCCAGCATTTT
>TRBV30|TRBD2|.|TRBJ2-7
CAWEAMGLAGYEQYF
TGTGCCTGGGAGGCCATGGGACTAGCGGGCTACGAGCAGTACTTC
>TRBV30|TRBD1|.|TRBJ1-2
CAWSDPRADRGGYTF
TGTGCCTGGAGTGACCCAAGAGCAGACAGGGGTGGCTACACCTTC
>TRBV28|.|.|TRBJ2-7
CASSLQGMVSYEQYF
TGTGCCAGCAGTTTACAGGGTATGGTCTCCTACGAGCAGTACTTC
>TRBV27|.|once|TRBJ2-2
CASSLSGARYSGELFF
TGTGCCAGCAGTTTATCGGGGGCTAGGTACTCCGGGGAGCTGTTTTTT
>TRBV9|TRBD2|.|TRBJ2-1
CASSAGTSGFYEQFF
TGTGCCAGCAGCGCCGGGACTAGCGGGTTCTATGAGCAGTTCTTC
>TRBV7-6|TRBD1|.|TRBJ1-2
CASSPTPIQGAWGYTF
TGTGCCAGCAGCCCCACTCCTATACAGGGGGCTTGGGGCTACACCTTC
>TRBV19|TRBD1|.|TRBJ1-1
CASSQTGRGTEAFF
TGTGCCAGTAGTCAGACAGGGAGAGGCACTGAAGCTTTCTTT
>TRBV6-6|.|.|TRBJ1-4
CASNSLTNEKLFF
TGTGCCAGCAATTCTCTGACTAATGAAAAACTGTTTTTT
>TRBV27|TRBD2|.|TRBJ2-3
CASSYERESPTDTQYF
TGTGCCAGCAGTTACGAGCGGGAGTCCCCCACAGATACGCAGTATTTT
>TRBV9|TRBD1|once|TRBJ1-2
CASSVVGGQGAGYTF
TGTGCCAGCAGCGTAGTTGGGGGACAGGGTGCTGGCTACACCTTC
>TRBV7-2|TRBD2|.|TRBJ2-7
CASSSGLAGVIMRDF
TGTGCCAGCAGCTCGGGACTAGCGGGAGTGATAATGAGAGATTTC
>TRBV9|.|once|TRBJ2-3
CASSPQTLTDTQYF
TGTGCCAGCAGCCCCCAGACACTCACAGATACGCAGTATTTT
>TRBV5-1|TRBD2|.|TRBJ2-1
CASSQETSGGYNEQFF
TGCGCCAGCAGTCAAGAGACTAGCGGGGGATACAATGAGCAGTTCTTC
>TRBV29-1|.|.|TRBJ1-1
CSVGDIGQEAFF
TGCAGCGTTGGTGACATCGGCCAAGAAGCTTTCTTT
>TRBV10-1|TRBD1|.|TRBJ2-4
CASSESAGQGAAKNIQYF
TGCGCCAGCAGTGAGTCGGCAGGGCAGGGGGCGGCCAAAAACATTCAGTACTTC
>TRBV7-9|TRBD2|.|TRBJ2-7
CASSLPVGGTYEQYF
TGTGCCAGCAGCCTCCCAGTGGGGGGGACCTACGAGCAGTACTTC
>TRBV9|TRBD2|once|TRBJ2-7
CASSMREQTYEQYF
TGTGCCAGCAGCATGCGGGAGCAGACCTACGAGCAGTACTTC
>TRBV11-2|TRBD2|.|TRBJ2-1
CASGKGTTNNEQFF
TGTGCCAGCGGGAAAGGGACTACCAACAATGAGCAGTTCTTC
>TRBV19|.|.|TRBJ1-6
CASSAPPGHINSPLHF
TGTGCCAGTAGTGCACCTCCGGGACACATTAATTCACCCCTCCACTTT
>TRBV7-6|.|.|TRBJ2-5
CASSSEPGLMKETQYF
TGTGCCAGCAGCTCCGAACCGGGACTGATGAAAGAGACCCAGTACTTC
>TRBV27|.|.|TRBJ2-1
CASRQGMENNEQFF
TGTGCCAGCAGGCAGGGTATGGAAAACAATGAGCAGTTCTTC
>TRBV10-3|TRBD1|.|TRBJ1-1
CATRTGEDTEAFF
TGTGCCACACGGACAGGCGAAGACACTGAAGCTTTCTTT
>TRBV7-6|TRBD2|.|TRBJ2-7
CASSLETSGEQYF
TGTGCCAGCAGCTTAGAGACTAGCGGTGAGCAGTACTTC
>TRBV4-2|TRBD1|.|TRBJ1-1
CASSLRQGMNTEAFF
TGTGCCAGCAGCCTACGACAGGGGATGAACACTGAAGCTTTCTTT
>TRBV10-3|.|.|TRBJ2-3
CAISRTVSTDTQYF
TGTGCCATCAGTCGGACAGTCAGCACAGATACGCAGTATTTT
>TRBV25-1|TRBD1|.|TRBJ1-4
CASSLTGGYNEKLFF
TGTGCCAGCAGCTTAACAGGGGGATATAATGAAAAACTGTTTTTT
>TRBV29-1|.|once|TRBJ2-7
CSVVDTNRYEQYF
TGCAGCGTTGTGGACACCAACCGCTACGAGCAGTACTTC
>TRBV5-4|TRBD1|.|TRBJ2-7
CASSSRGSGGAGEQYF
TGTGCCAGCAGCTCGAGGGGTTCAGGGGGCGCGGGAGAGCAGTACTTC
>TRBV4-3|TRBD1|.|TRBJ2-7
CASSQPGTGEQYF
TGCGCCAGCAGCCAGCCCGGGACAGGGGAGCAGTACTTC
>TRBV19|TRBD1|.|TRBJ2-5
CASSLDREETQYF
TGTGCCAGTAGTTTGGACAGGGAAGAGACCCAGTACTTC
>TRBV19|.|.|TRBJ1-5
CASSTLGGTSNQPQHF
TGTGCCAGTAGTACGCTCGGAGGCACTAGCAATCAGCCCCAGCATTTT
>TRBV4-1|.|.|TRBJ1-5
CASSQGPGRGGGLNQPQHF
TGCGCCAGCAGCCAAGGTCCGGGACGTGGCGGAGGGCTAAATCAGCCCCAGCATTTT
>TRBV18|.|.|TRBJ2-5
CASSPSVGSLTEETQYF
TGTGCCAGCTCACCATCTGTTGGGAGTCTGACCGAAGAGACCCAGTACTTC
>TRBV30|TRBD1|.|TRBJ2-7
CAWSTQGAGIYEQYF
TGTGCCTGGAGTACTCAGGGGGCTGGCATTTACGAGCAGTACTTC
>TRBV15|TRBD2|.|TRBJ2-1
CATSRRPGLAAYNEQFF
TGTGCCACCAGCAGACGACCGGGACTAGCGGCCTACAATGAGCAGTTCTTC
>TRBV30|TRBD1|once|TRBJ1-1
CAWSGTGGSDSAFF
TGTGCCTGGAGTGGGACAGGGGGAAGTGATAGTGCTTTCTTT
>TRBV4-1|.|.|TRBJ2-1
CASSQPSTDNEQFF
TGCGCCAGCAGCCAACCCTCGACAGACAATGAGCAGTTCTTC
>TRBV10-3|TRBD2|.|TRBJ2-1
CAISESTSGRSDYYNEQFF
TGTGCCATCAGTGAGTCGACTAGCGGGAGGTCTGATTACTACAATGAGCAGTTCTTC
>TRBV10-3|.|.|TRBJ2-5
CAIRYRVQETQYF
TGTGCCATCCGGTACAGGGTACAAGAGACCCAGTACTTC
>TRBV5-1|TRBD1|.|TRBJ2-5
CASSAITGEETQYF
TGCGCCAGCAGCGCCATAACAGGGGAAGAGACCCAGTACTTC
>TRBV6-5|TRBD1|.|TRBJ1-5
CASSLQGENSNQPQHF
TGTGCCAGCAGTTTACAGGGGGAAAATAGCAATCAGCCCCAGCATTTT
>TRBV5-4|.|.|TRBJ2-1
CASSLGRGFTYNEQFF
TGTGCCAGCAGCTTGGGTCGGGGGTTCACCTACAATGAGCAGTTCTTC
>TRBV6-6|TRBD1|.|TRBJ1-2
CASSSDRDYGYTF
TGTGCCAGCAGTTCAGACAGGGACTATGGCTACACCTTC
>TRBV6-6|TRBD1|.|TRBJ2-2
CASSRGQGATGELFF
TGTGCCAGCAGCCGTGGACAGGGGGCAACCGGGGAGCTGTTTTTT
>TRBV30|TRBD2|.|TRBJ2-7
CATTSGNSYEQYF
TGTGCCACAACTAGCGGGAACTCCTACGAGCAGTACTTC
>TRBV4-1|.|.|TRBJ1-5
CASRAVLKGGPQHF
TGCGCCTCTCGAGCGGTTCTAAAAGGGGGGCCCCAGCATTTT
>TRBV4-3|.|.|TRBJ1-2
CASSQDGETTDGYTF
TGCGCCAGCAGCCAAGACGGGGAAACTACGGATGGCTACACCTTC
>TRBV7-3|.|.|TRBJ2-2
CASSFSGTGELFF
TGTGCCAGCAGCTTCAGCGGTACCGGGGAGCTGTTTTTT
>TRBV7-6|.|.|TRBJ1-3
CASSLAQDYSSGNTIYF
TGTGCCAGCAGCTTAGCGCAGGACTATAGCTCTGGAAACACCATATATTTT
>TRBV25-1|TRBD2|.|TRBJ2-7
CASGLAGLAYEQYF
TGTGCCTCCGGACTAGCGGGACTAGCCTACGAGCAGTACTTC
>TRBV28|.|.|TRBJ2-7
CASSNTGLLYDEQYF
TGTGCCAGCAGTAATACAGGGCTATTATACGACGAGCAGTACTTC
>TRBV4-3|.|.|TRBJ2-4
CASSQDPPQGMANIQYF
TGCGCCAGCAGCCAAGATCCCCCCCAGGGGATGGCAAACATTCAGTACTTC
>TRBV30|.|.|TRBJ1-2
CAWTPLGGRYGYTF
TGTGCCTGGACCCCGCTCGGGGGAAGGTATGGCTACACCTTC